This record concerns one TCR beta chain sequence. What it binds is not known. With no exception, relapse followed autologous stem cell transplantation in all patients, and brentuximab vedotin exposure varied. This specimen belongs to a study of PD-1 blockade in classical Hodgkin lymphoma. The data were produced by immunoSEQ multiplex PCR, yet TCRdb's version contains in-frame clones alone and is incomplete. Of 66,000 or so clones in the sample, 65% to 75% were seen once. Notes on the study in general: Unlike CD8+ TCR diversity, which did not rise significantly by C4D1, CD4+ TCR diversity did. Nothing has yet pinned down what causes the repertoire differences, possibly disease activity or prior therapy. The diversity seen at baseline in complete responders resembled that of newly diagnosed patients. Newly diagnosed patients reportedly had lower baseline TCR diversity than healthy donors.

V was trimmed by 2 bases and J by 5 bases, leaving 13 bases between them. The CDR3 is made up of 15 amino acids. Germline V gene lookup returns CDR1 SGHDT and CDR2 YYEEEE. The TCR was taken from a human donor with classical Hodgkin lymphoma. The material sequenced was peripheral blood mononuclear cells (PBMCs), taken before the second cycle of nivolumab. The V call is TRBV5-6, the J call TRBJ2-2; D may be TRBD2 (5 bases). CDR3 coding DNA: TGTGCCAGCAGCTTAGGACCCACGGGGACCGGGGAGCTGTTTTTT. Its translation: CASSLGPTGTGELFF.